The 23 T cell receptor beta chains below come from one sample, sequenced in a study of T cell responses to AZD1222 COVID-19 vaccine. Using immunoSEQ multiplex PCR, the repertoire was profiled, and TCRdb retains in-frame clones only, with some absent. The repertoire holds around 220,000 clones, with around 94% as singletons. Sequences were derived from peripheral blood, sampled 28 days after the second dose of the MenACWY control vaccine. The receptor source for this set is an adult who received the MenACWY meningococcal vaccine as a control.

The chain couples TRBV6-5 to TRBJ1-3, with a possible D match to TRBD1 (5 bases). V was pared by 2 bases and J by 3 bases, with 11 bases between. This CDR3 contains 15 residues. Germline V lookup: CDR1 MNHEY, CDR2 SVGAGI. CDR3 amino acids: CASSYGGGVGNTIYF. The CDR3 DNA is TGTGCCAGCAGTTACGGTGGGGGGGTTGGAAACACCATATATTTT.

This rearrangement joins TRBV28 to TRBJ2-7; 8 nucleotides agree with TRBD2. The CDR3 loop spans 13 amino acids. Trimming cost V 4 bases and J 6 bases; bases outside gene matches: 5. Germline V gene lookup returns CDR1 MDHEN and CDR2 SYDVKM. Written as DNA, the CDR3 is TGTGCCAGCAGTTCCGGCGGGGGGCTCGAGCAGTACTTC. It yields the protein CASSSGGGLEQYF.

The chain has TRBV12-3 or TRBV12-4 and TRBJ2-7; no firm D call. Trimming removed 8 bases from V and 4 bases from J, with 9 bases in between. This CDR3 has 11 amino acids. The CDR3: CASATLYEQYF. As DNA, the CDR3 is TGTGCCAGCGCCACTCTATACGAGCAGTACTTC.

J is TRBJ1-5 and V is TRBV24-1; 9 positions agree with TRBD1. J gave up 7 bases and V 3 bases, and 6 bases lay outside the gene matches. This CDR3 is 15 amino acids long. CDR1 is KGHDR and CDR2 is SFDVKD in the germline V gene. CDR3 DNA: TGTGCCACCAGTGATGCTACAGGGGGCAGCCAGCCCCAGCATTTT. Translated: CATSDATGGSQPQHF.

CDR3 in amino acids: CASGTDNQPQHF. The CDR3 nucleotides read TGTGCCAGCGGGACGGACAATCAGCCCCAGCATTTT. The chain recombines TRBV28 with TRBJ1-5, with D possibly matching TRBD1 (5 bases). This CDR3 is 12 amino acids long. Germline V gene sequence: CDR1 MDHEN, CDR2 SYDVKM. V lost 8 bases and J lost 3, with 8 bases in between.

The genes are TRBV10-3 and TRBJ1-3; possible D gene TRBD1, 5 bases. Trimming pared 10 bases from V and 0 bases from J, leaving 13 bases between. The germline V gene encodes CDR1 ENHRY and CDR2 SYGVKD. This CDR3 region has 14 residues. For the CDR3, the DNA is TGTGCCACTAAAGACAGCGGCTCTGGAAACACCATATATTTT. This encodes CATKDSGSGNTIYF.

The V call is TRBV29-1, the J call TRBJ2-7, with D maybe TRBD2 (6 bases). The CDR3 totals 15 residues. Germline assignment: CDR1 SQVTM and CDR2 ANQGSEA. Deletions cut 1 base from V and 1 base from J, with 14 bases between. The CDR3 nucleotides read TGCAGCGTTGAAGTGGGCCTAGCGCCTTCCTACGAGCAGTACTTC. It codes for CSVEVGLAPSYEQYF.

The chain recombines TRBV19 with TRBJ2-5, with 11 bases aligning to TRBD2. Germline V lookup: CDR1 LNHDA, CDR2 SQIVND (reference sequence). After removal of 3 bases from V and 5 bases from J, the junction contained 8 bases not matched to a gene. CDR3 size: 16 residues. CDR3 DNA: TGTGCCAGTAGTATCGCTAGCGGGGGGCTCGGGGAGACCCAGTACTTC. It is translated as CASSIASGGLGETQYF. Supplemented by reference TRBV19 and TRBJ2-5, the full variable domain reads DGGITQSPKYLFRKEGQNVTLSCEQNLNHDAMYWYRQDPGQGLRLIYYSQIVNDFQKGDIAEGYSVSREKKESFPLTVTSAQKNPTAFYLCASSIASGGLGETQYFGPGTRLLVL.

The rearrangement uses TRBV9 and TRBJ2-4, with TRBD2 as a possible D gene (7 bases). Trimming pared 5 bases from V and 0 bases from J, leaving 15 bases between. Germline values: CDR1 SGDLS, CDR2 YYNGEE. CDR3 size: 16 residues. The CDR3 loop is CASRSPRGLAKNIQYF. Written as DNA, the CDR3 is TGTGCCAGCAGATCTCCGCGGGGGCTAGCCAAAAACATTCAGTACTTC.

The genes are TRBV4-1 and TRBJ1-5; a possible D gene is TRBD1 (6 bases). The V gene lost 3 bases and the J gene lost 7 bases, with 10 bases spanning the gap. The CDR3 runs 13 residues. The germline V gene encodes CDR1 MGHRA and CDR2 YSYEKL. The DNA for the CDR3 is TGCGCCAGCAGCCAGGGACATGGCCAGCCCCAGCATTTT. Protein product: CASSQGHGQPQHF.

V is TRBV7-9 and J is TRBJ2-7, with D perhaps being TRBD1 or TRBD2 (5 bases each). V was cut by 4 bases and J by 0 bases, with 10 bases left in between. There are 14 residues in the CDR3. CDR1 and CDR2 from the germline V gene are SEHNR and FQNEAQ (reference sequence). CDR3 sequence (DNA): TGTGCCAGCAGCTCGGGACGGATCTCCTACGAGCAGTACTTC. Residues: CASSSGRISYEQYF.

The chain uses TRBV28 and TRBJ2-5; D tentatively reads TRBD1 or TRBD2 (7 bases each). The CDR3 has 13 residues. The germline V gene encodes CDR1 MDHEN and CDR2 SYDVKM. The V and J ends lost 6 bases and 3 bases respectively, with 11 bases between them. CDR3 loop: CASSPGGEETQYF. CDR3 sequence (DNA): TGTGCCAGCAGCCCAGGGGGGGAAGAGACCCAGTACTTC.

This chain links TRBV30 with TRBJ1-2; TRBD1 aligns across 7 bases. The germline V gene has CDR1 GTSNPN and CDR2 SVGIG (reference sequence). CDR3 length: 14 residues. V lost 3 bases and J lost 8; bases outside the gene matches: 12. CDR3 amino acids: CAWSRRGREIGYTF. The DNA for the CDR3 is TGTGCCTGGAGCAGGAGGGGGCGCGAGATAGGCTACACCTTC.

The chain employs TRBV2 and TRBJ2-5; 12 nucleotides match TRBD2. Germline V gives CDR1 SNHLY, CDR2 FYNNEI. Trimming took 7 bases from V and 5 from J; bases not matched to a gene: 2. CDR3 length equals 13 residues. CDR3: CASTGTSGETQYF. The CDR3 coding sequence is TGTGCCAGCACTGGGACTAGCGGGGAGACCCAGTACTTC.

The V gene is TRBV2, the J gene TRBJ2-2, with 16 nucleotides matching TRBD2. Germline V gives CDR1 SNHLY, CDR2 FYNNEI. The V segment lost 8 bases and the J segment 4 bases; nucleotides outside the gene matches: 4. The length of the CDR3 is 16 residues. This CDR3 is CASWGLAGGLTGELFF. The DNA of the CDR3 is TGTGCCAGCTGGGGACTAGCGGGAGGGCTCACCGGGGAGCTGTTTTTT. The full variable domain, with the rest looked up from reference TRBV2 and TRBJ2-2, is EPEVTQTPSHQVTQMGQEVILRCVPISNHLYFYWYRQILGQKVEFLVSFYNNEISEKSEIFDDQFSVERPDGSNFTLKIRSTKLEDSAMYFCASWGLAGGLTGELFFGEGSRLTVL.

The chain combines TRBV29-1 with TRBJ2-1; a possible D gene is TRBD1 (5 bases). V lost 4 bases, J lost 2 bases, and 9 bases lay in between. The CDR3 extends over 13 amino acids. CDR1 is SQVTM and CDR2 is ANQGSEA in the germline V gene. CDR3 bases: TGCAGCGTTGCGCTAGGGGCCTACAATGAGCAGTTCTTC. Translating it yields CSVALGAYNEQFF.

The chain is built from TRBV25-1 and TRBJ2-3; D is possibly TRBD1 (5 bases). Trimming took 7 bases from V and 0 from J, leaving 20 bases between them. This CDR3 is 17 amino acids long. The germline gives CDR1 MGHDK, CDR2 SYGVNS. The CDR3 nucleotides are TGTGCCAGCACAGGCCAGAGAGGACACTCTAGCACAGATACGCAGTATTTT. Translating gives CASTGQRGHSSTDTQYF.

This chain uses TRBV6-5 with TRBJ2-7; TRBD2 matches 7 bases. The CDR3 is 13 amino acids. From germline, CDR1 is MNHEY and CDR2 SVGAGI. Trimming took 5 bases from V and 6 from J; bases not matched to a gene: 7. The CDR3 region has the DNA TGTGCCAGCAGTAGCCCCGGGACTACCGAGCAGTACTTC. As protein: CASSSPGTTEQYF.

The V gene is TRBV24-1, the J gene TRBJ2-5; 10 positions agree with TRBD1. Germline CDR1 reads KGHDR; CDR2 reads SFDVKD. The CDR3 is 14 residues long. With V trimmed by 2 bases and J by 5 bases, 1 base remained unmatched. CDR3 DNA: TGTGCCACCAGTGATTGGACAGGGGGGGAGACCCAGTACTTC. As protein: CATSDWTGGETQYF.

The V gene is TRBV5-1, the J gene TRBJ2-1; either TRBD1 or TRBD2 may fit D (5 bases each). CDR3 length equals 14 residues. Trimming pared 3 bases from V and 4 bases from J, leaving 11 bases between. The germline V gene encodes CDR1 SGHRS and CDR2 YFSETQ. CDR3 coding DNA: TGCGCCAGCAGCTCGGGACGAGAATACAATGAGCAGTTCTTC. Its protein product is CASSSGREYNEQFF.

The chain has TRBV7-7 and TRBJ2-3; D gene unclear. V was cut by 1 base and J by 3 bases, with 5 bases left in between. In germline, CDR1 is SSHAT, CDR2 FNYEAQ (reference sequence). The CDR3 contains 13 residues. The CDR3 sequence: CASSLDGTDTQYF. DNA of the CDR3: TGTGCCAGCAGCTTAGACGGGACAGATACGCAGTATTTT.

The V and J genes are TRBV7-2 and TRBJ1-1, with D possibly TRBD1 on 6 matching bases. The CDR3 sequence is 14 residues long. The V end lost 11 bases, the J end lost 8 bases, and 24 bases lay between the germline ends. CDR1 SGHTA and CDR2 FQGNSA come from the germline V gene. CDR3 residues: CASRKVGTPREAFF. DNA of the CDR3: TGTGCCTCCCGAAAGGTGGGGACACCAAGGGAAGCTTTCTTT.

The chain recombines TRBV7-3 with TRBJ2-3; weak D call: TRBD2 (6 bases). CDR1 is SGHTA, CDR2 FQGTGA, per germline. The V end was cut by 5 bases, the J end by 6 bases, with 15 bases between. This CDR3 is built from 14 residues. DNA for the CDR3: TGTGCCAGCAGCCCCACCGGGGGTCAGGATACGCAGTATTTT. This codes for CASSPTGGQDTQYF.